The clone carrying this T cell receptor beta chain was seen once. Its matching antigen is unknown. Only in-frame clones appear in the TCRdb table, and some are missing; sequencing was by immunoSEQ multiplex PCR. The sample consists of 40,000 to 65,000 clones, around 80% of them appearing once. This record belongs to a study of T cells in localized non-small cell lung cancer. Overall study results and limits: Without multi-region sequencing, intratumor heterogeneity could not be excluded. Adjacent lung had a median roughly 50 of the 100 largest tumor clones.

The receptor comes from a man between 40 and 75 years old with stage III lung adenocarcinoma. The sample consisted of peripheral blood mononuclear cells, taken before any cancer treatment.

Written as DNA, the CDR3 is TGTGCCAGCAGCAGCCGGGACCGATCTGTCTATGGCTACACCTTC. Residues: CASSSRDRSVYGYTF. The chain combines TRBV21-1 with TRBJ1-2. TRBV21-1 is listed as a pseudogene. This CDR3 has 15 amino acids.